This TCR beta chain is from a study of graft-versus-host responses after intestinal transplantation. Study as a whole: Multivisceral, liver-intestinal, or isolated intestinal transplants were given to recipients. Every one of the recipients received anti-thymocyte globulin induction and afterwards took tacrolimus and steroids for around 3 years. Study-wide results and limits: Recipient bone marrow held GvH clones, some seen earlier in ileum or blood.

Graft tissue was processed to release intraepithelial and lamina propria lymphocytes. Using immunoSEQ multiplex PCR, the repertoire was profiled, and TCRdb retains in-frame clones only, with some absent. This sample has some 14,000 clones, with roughly 68% found just once. This clone has only one observation. The target antigen is unknown. The length of the CDR3 is 16 residues. The V gene's germline CDR1 is SGDLS and CDR2 YYNGEE. Trimming at V came to 4 bases and at J to 2 bases, leaving 7 bases not matched to a gene. The chain uses TRBV9 and TRBJ1-3; 9 positions agree with TRBD1. This sequence originates from a human patient who received an intestinal transplant, so some T cells may come from the graft donor. The specimen was ileum tissue, collected just over 700 days after intestinal transplantation. CDR3 sequence (DNA): TGTGCCAGCAGCCCCCGGGACAGGGACCCTGGAAACACCATATATTTT. It is translated as CASSPRDRDPGNTIYF.